This T cell receptor beta chain was obtained from a study of blood T cell repertoires in COVID-19. Assay: immunoSEQ multiplex PCR; the TCRdb copy retains only in-frame clones and omits some. This sample has approximately 330,000 clones, with 65% to 90% found just once. The CDR3 is 11 amino acids. With V trimmed by 7 bases and J by 10 bases, 4 bases remained unmatched. Per germline, CDR1 SNHLY and CDR2 FYNNEI. To note about this clone: The sample has other DNA sequences that encode this CDR3 too.

The chain carries TRBV2 and TRBJ2-1, with TRBD2 matching 7 bases. Sequences were obtained from PBMCs or T cells enriched from blood (not recorded which). This receptor was taken from a woman aged 35 to 49 with acute COVID-19. The CDR3 loop is CASTGGGEQFF. The CDR3 DNA sequence: TGTGCCAGCACTGGGGGAGGGGAGCAGTTCTTC.